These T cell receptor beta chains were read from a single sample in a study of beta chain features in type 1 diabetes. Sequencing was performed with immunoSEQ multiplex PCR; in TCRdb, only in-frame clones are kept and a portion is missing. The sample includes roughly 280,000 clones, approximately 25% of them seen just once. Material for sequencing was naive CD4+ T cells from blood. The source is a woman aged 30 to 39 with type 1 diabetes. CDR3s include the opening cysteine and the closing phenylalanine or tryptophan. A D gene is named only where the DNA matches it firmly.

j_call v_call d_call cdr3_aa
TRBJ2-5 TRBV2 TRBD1 CASSADREETQYF
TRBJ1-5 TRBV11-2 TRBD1 CASSGQGTSNQPQHF
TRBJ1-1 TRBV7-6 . CASSLGPGNTEAFF
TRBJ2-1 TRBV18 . CASEMYNEQFF
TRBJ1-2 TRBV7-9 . CASSQTPGYGYTF
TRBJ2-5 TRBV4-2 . CASSQGRRQDQETQYF
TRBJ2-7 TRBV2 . CASSESGMGSYEQYF
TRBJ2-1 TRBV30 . CARPAEHRVLSLRCNEQFF
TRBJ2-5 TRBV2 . CASQSGPQVTQYF
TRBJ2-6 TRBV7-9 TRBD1 CASSPRGQGSGANVLTF
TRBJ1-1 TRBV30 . CAWKPGENTEAFF
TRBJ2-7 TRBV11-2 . CASKKGLPVEQYF
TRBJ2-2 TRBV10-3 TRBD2 CAISESMGGMNTGELFF
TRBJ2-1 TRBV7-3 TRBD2 CASSLQAGGRNNEQFF
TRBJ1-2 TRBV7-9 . CASSPSRGDYGYTF
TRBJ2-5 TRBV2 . CASSGSERETQYF
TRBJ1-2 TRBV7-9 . CASSSGQTDYGYTF
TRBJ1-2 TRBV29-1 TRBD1 CSVEVIGQGNGYTF
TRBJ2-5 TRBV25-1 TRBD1 CASQTGQGAGETQYF
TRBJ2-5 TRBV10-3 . CAISGGGSETQYF
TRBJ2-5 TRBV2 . CASARQGQETQYF
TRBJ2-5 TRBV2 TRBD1 CASRDRAETQYF
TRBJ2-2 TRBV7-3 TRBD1 CASSRTGAGDTGELFF
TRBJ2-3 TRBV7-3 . CASSPGTDTQYF
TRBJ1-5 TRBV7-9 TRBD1 CASSFTGDQPQHF
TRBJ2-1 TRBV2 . CASIPGMGYYNEQFF
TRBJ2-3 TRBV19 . CASKRTAEVLSTDTQYF
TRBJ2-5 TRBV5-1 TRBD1 CASRNRQGSGAQYF
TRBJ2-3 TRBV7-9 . CASSQSDTQYF
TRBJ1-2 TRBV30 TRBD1 CAWGQGYGYTF
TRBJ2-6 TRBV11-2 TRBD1 CASSSLRGSGANVLTF
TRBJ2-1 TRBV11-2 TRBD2 CASSPRLAGASYNEQFF
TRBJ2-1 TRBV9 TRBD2 CASSATSGSQDEQFF
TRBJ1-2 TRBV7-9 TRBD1 CASGRQGLVWGYTF
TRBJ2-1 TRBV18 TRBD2 CASSGTSGRGDNEQFF
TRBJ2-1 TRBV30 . CAWSVPENEQFF
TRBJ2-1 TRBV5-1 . CASSLAAGVYNEQFF
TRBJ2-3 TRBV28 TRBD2 CASRSGIAGSTDTQYF
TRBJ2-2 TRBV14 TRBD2 CASSRGLAGVQTGELFF
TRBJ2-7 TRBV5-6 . CASSATGTPSYEQYF
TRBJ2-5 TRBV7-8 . CASSFTAGGETQYF
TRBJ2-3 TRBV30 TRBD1 CAWSVQGTGTQYF
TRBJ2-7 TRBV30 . CACGYSYEQYF
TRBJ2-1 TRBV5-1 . CASSWTTSGSRIF
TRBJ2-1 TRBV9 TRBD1 CASSVKLEGASNEQFF